This entry lists 29 T cell receptor beta chains sequenced from one sample in a study of blood T cells in healthy people across ages (dated by TCRdb to 2013 to 2016). Receptor amplification or capture employed 5' RACE. Sequenced using an Illumina HiSeq 2500. A second PCR of about 6 to 11 cycles was performed with a sample-barcoded 5' primer and a J-beta primer mix. TCRdb trimmed the raw reads at Q25, called clones with MiXCR and kept productive beta chains. Records with the same CDR3 protein are collapsed into one entry carrying the most frequent genes and DNA. This sample gives some 710,000 distinct CDR3 sequences in total; about half of them show up just once. The ten largest clones capture 15% to 20% of the sample. Sample: blood. These receptors were taken from an older man in good health.

The genes are TRBV12-3 or TRBV12-4 and TRBJ1-1, with 7 nucleotides matching TRBD1. The CDR3 runs 14 residues. The trim removed 7 bases at V and 2 bases at J, leaving 7 bases unmatched. This CDR3 reads CASILGQFNTEAFF. The CDR3 DNA reads as TGTGCCAGCATCCTGGGACAGTTCAACACTGAAGCTTTCTTT.

V gene TRBV5-4 combines with J gene TRBJ2-1; 10 bases match TRBD2. The CDR3 runs to 16 residues. Germline CDR1 SGHNT, CDR2 YYREEE (reference sequence). Germline trimming cut 4 bases from V and 3 bases from J; bases unmatched to any gene: 7. The chain's CDR3 is CASSTPAGGLYNEQFF. The DNA for the CDR3 is TGTGCCAGCAGCACCCCAGCGGGAGGGCTCTACAATGAGCAGTTCTTC. Drawing the rest from reference TRBV5-4 and TRBJ2-1, the complete variable domain is ETGVTQSPTHLIKTRGQQVTLRCSSQSGHNTVSWYQQALGQGPQFIFQYYREEENGRGNFPPRFSGLQFPNYSSELNVNALELDDSALYLCASSTPAGGLYNEQFFGPGTRLTVL.

This clonotype was seen more than once but under ten times. V and J are TRBV7-3 and TRBJ2-7; the match to TRBD2 covers 12 bases. The CDR3 consists of 14 residues. V shed 5 bases, J shed 7 bases, and the junction held 6 bases outside the gene matches. The germline gives CDR1 SGHTA, CDR2 FQGTGA. The CDR3 protein is CASSPSGRASEQYF. In nucleotides, the CDR3 is TGTGCCAGCAGCCCTAGCGGGAGGGCGTCTGAGCAGTACTTC.

V is TRBV18 and J is TRBJ2-7; 8 nucleotides agree with TRBD2. Per germline, CDR1 KGHSH and CDR2 LQKENI. Trimming took 6 bases from V and 7 from J; bases not matched to a gene: 11. CDR3 length: 14 residues. The CDR3 sequence: CASSTRTSLNEQYF. DNA for the CDR3: TGTGCCAGCTCGACAAGGACTAGCTTGAATGAGCAGTACTTC.

The chain links TRBV11-3 to TRBJ2-5; TRBD1 might be the D (5 bases). CDR1 is SGHNT and CDR2 is YENEEA in the germline V gene. V lost 5 bases, J lost 8 bases, and 18 bases lay in between. The CDR3 totals 14 residues. CDR3 in amino acids: CASSAFRDGETQYF. In nucleotides, the CDR3 is TGTGCCAGCAGCGCCTTCAGGGATGGAGAAACCCAGTACTTC.

This clonotype was counted only a few times. The chain links TRBV12-3 or TRBV12-4 to TRBJ2-5, with 9 bases identical to TRBD1. The J call is uncertain, as TRBJ2-7 better fits the DNA end. The CDR3 extends over 16 amino acids. CDR3 sequence reads: CASSLDRRDRVYEQYF. CDR3 nucleotides: TGTGCCAGCAGTTTAGACCGCCGGGACAGGGTTTACGAGCAGTACTTC.

In the case of this clonotype: Being one base from a much bigger clone, this may be a read error. The J gene is TRBJ2-7, the V gene TRBV7-9, with TRBD1 matching over 9 bases. The V and J ends lost 5 bases and 13 bases, in that order; junction bases with no gene match: 9. Germline V gene lookup returns CDR1 SEHNR and CDR2 FQNEAQ (reference sequence). This CDR3 spans 12 amino acids. The CDR3: CASSPSGQGFYF. CDR3 nucleotides: TGTGCCAGCAGCCCATCGGGACAGGGCTTTTACTTC. Variable domain in full (rest from reference TRBV7-9 and TRBJ2-7): DTGVSQNPRHKITKRGQNVTFRCDPISEHNRLYWYRQTLGQGPEFLTYFQNEAQLEKSRLLSDRFSAERPKGSFSTLEIQRTEQGDSAMYLCASSPSGQGFYFGPGTRLTVT.

The chain links TRBV15 to TRBJ1-2; 7 bases match TRBD1. V lost 4 bases, J lost 0 bases, and 2 bases stayed unmatched. The CDR3 is 14 amino acids. Germline CDR1 LNHNV, CDR2 YYDKDF (reference sequence). CDR3 DNA sequence: TGTGCCACCAGCATTACAGGGGCTAACTATGGCTACACCTTC. It codes for CATSITGANYGYTF. The full variable domain, completed using reference TRBV15 and TRBJ1-2, is DAMVIQNPRYQVTQFGKPVTLSCSQTLNHNVMYWYQQKSSQAPKLLFHYYDKDFNNEADTPDNFQSRRPNTSFCFLDIRSPGLGDTAMYLCATSITGANYGYTFGSGTRLTVV.

The chain combines TRBV27 with TRBJ1-6; D gene unclear. Per the germline V gene, CDR1 is MNHEY and CDR2 is SMNVEV (reference sequence). V was trimmed by 2 bases and J by 9 bases, leaving 5 bases between them. CDR3 length: 12 amino acids. The DNA of the CDR3 is TGTGCCAGCAGTTTAGCGGCTTCACCCCTCCACTTT. Translated, it gives CASSLAASPLHF.

Worth noting for this clonotype: The junction and the germline gene differ at one end; a read error may be behind it. This rearrangement joins TRBV29-1 to TRBJ2-1; D is undetermined. Per germline, CDR1 SQVTM and CDR2 ANQGSEA. This CDR3 region has 13 residues. The CDR3 protein is CSVRRSSYNKQFF. The DNA for the CDR3 is TGCAGCGTCCGGCGGAGCTCCTACAATAAGCAGTTCTTC.

This clonotype was detected many times. The gene calls are TRBV7-3 and TRBJ2-5, with D maybe TRBD2 (5 bases). Deletions cut 1 base from V and 5 bases from J, with 8 bases between. CDR3 length: 13 residues. The germline V gene has CDR1 SGHTA and CDR2 FQGTGA. The DNA for the CDR3 is TGTGCCAGCAGCTTAAATCCGGGGGAGACCCAGTACTTC. This codes for CASSLNPGETQYF.

The gene calls are TRBV9 and TRBJ2-1; 11 bases agree with TRBD1. The germline gives CDR1 SGDLS, CDR2 YYNGEE. This CDR3 contains 14 residues. Trimming cost V 4 bases and J 7 bases; bases outside gene matches: 4. CDR3 sequence: CASSHGQGANEQFF. CDR3 bases: TGTGCCAGCAGCCACGGACAGGGGGCGAATGAGCAGTTCTTC.

This clonotype has just a few counts. This chain uses TRBV4-2 with TRBJ2-1, with 10 bases matching TRBD2. CDR1 and CDR2 (germline): LGHNA, YNFKEQ. V trimming: 0 bases; J trimming: 12 bases; junction bases outside the gene matches: 5. The CDR3 has 14 residues. CDR3 amino acids: CASSQDNSGRMQFF. Written as DNA, the CDR3 is TGTGCCAGCAGCCAAGATAATAGCGGGAGGATGCAGTTCTTC.

This clonotype was counted at least ten times. The chain combines TRBV10-3 with TRBJ2-3; the D call may be TRBD1 or TRBD2 (5 bases each). Germline assignment: CDR1 ENHRY and CDR2 SYGVKD. The CDR3 has 14 residues. Trimming shortened V by 10 bases and J by 6 bases, and 20 bases separated the two germline ends. In nucleotides, the CDR3 is TGTGCCACCGGTGCCACGGGACGAGCGGATACGCAGTATTTT. Amino acid sequence: CATGATGRADTQYF.

The chain uses TRBV11-2 and TRBJ1-6; D remains unclear. The V and J ends lost 5 bases and 7 bases respectively, with 15 bases between them. CDR3 length: 15 residues. Germline loops: CDR1 SGHAT, CDR2 FQNNGV. The DNA for the CDR3 is TGTGCCAGCAGCCAGACTATGCAAGCGAATTCACCCCTCCACTTT. Translating gives CASSQTMQANSPLHF.

The chain has TRBV15 and TRBJ2-7; 7 positions match TRBD1. The CDR3 covers 14 residues. Germline-derived CDR1 and CDR2 are LNHNV and YYDKDF (reference sequence). The V segment lost 5 bases and the J segment 0 bases; nucleotides outside the gene matches: 4. CDR3 nucleotides: TGTGCCACCAGCGGGACAGAGAGCTCCTACGAGCAGTACTTC. Its protein product is CATSGTESSYEQYF.

Regarding this clonotype: A much larger clone differs from this one at a single base, so this may be a read error. This chain joins TRBV29-1 and TRBJ2-1, with 11 bases matching TRBD1. The germline CDR1 and CDR2 sequences are SQVTM and ANQGSEA. The ends lost 4 bases at V and 10 bases at J; junction bases unmatched: 9. This CDR3 region has 14 residues. CDR3 amino acids: CSVVGTGGRTEQFF. The CDR3 DNA sequence: TGCAGCGTTGTCGGGACAGGGGGGAGAACGGAGCAGTTCTTC.

In this sample, this clonotype turned up many times. The J gene is TRBJ1-6, the V gene TRBV10-3; 8 bases line up with TRBD1. The CDR3 runs to 17 residues. Losses at the gene ends were 2 bases for V and 0 bases for J; bases not matched to a gene: 3. CDR1 and CDR2 (germline): ENHRY, SYGVKD. CDR3 protein: CAISEGQGSSYNSPLHF. Written as DNA, the CDR3 is TGTGCCATCAGTGAGGGACAGGGCAGCTCCTATAATTCACCCCTCCACTTT.

This chain joins TRBV5-4 and TRBJ2-1; 8 bases are a match to TRBD2. The J segment lost 6 bases and the V segment lost 4 bases, leaving 9 bases of the junction unmatched. The CDR3 is made up of 15 amino acids. Germline V gene lookup returns CDR1 SGHNT and CDR2 YYREEE (reference sequence). Here the CDR3 DNA reads TGTGCCAGCAGCCCGGGGGGCGGGAGGAGCAATGAGCAGTTCTTC. Its protein is CASSPGGGRSNEQFF.

This clonotype was seen more than once but under ten times. This rearrangement joins TRBV25-1 to TRBJ2-3; D could derive from TRBD1 or TRBD2 (5 bases each). Germline CDR1 is MGHDK and CDR2 is SYGVNS. CDR3 length equals 14 residues. V gave up 7 bases and J gave up 0 bases, with 11 bases separating them. The CDR3 loop reads CASTGHLSTDTQYF. CDR3 DNA: TGTGCCAGCACGGGGCACCTTAGCACAGATACGCAGTATTTT.

The table lists this clonotype with a few counts. This chain uses TRBV7-8 with TRBJ2-7; 8 nucleotides align to TRBD2. Losses at the gene ends were 4 bases for V and 0 bases for J; bases not matched to a gene: 5. Germline CDR1 is SGHVS and CDR2 is FQNEAQ. CDR3 length: 15 residues. The DNA for the CDR3 is TGTGCCAGCAGCTCCCCCGGGGGGGGCTCCTACGAGCAGTACTTC. It codes for CASSSPGGGSYEQYF.

V is TRBV6-1 and J is TRBJ2-5; D ambiguous. Germline CDR1 MNHNS, CDR2 SASEGT. This CDR3 spans 12 amino acids. The V gene lost 7 bases and the J gene lost 5 bases, with 11 bases spanning the gap. As DNA, the CDR3 is TGTGCCAGCACCGCCCGCTCGGAGACCCAGTACTTC. This translates into CASTARSETQYF.

As concerns this clonotype: A much larger clone differs by one base, so this may be a read error. The rearrangement joins TRBV29-1 to TRBJ2-7, with 8 nucleotides matching TRBD2. The CDR3 contains 12 residues. The V gene's germline CDR1 is SQVTM and CDR2 ANQGSEA. CDR3 protein: CSVGTSSGERYF. Written as DNA, the CDR3 is TGCAGCGTTGGGACTAGCTCAGGCGAGCGGTACTTC.

This clonotype was found a few times. The CDR3 here is CSTDIGDSWGGYTF. In nucleotides, the CDR3 is TGCAGCACTGATATAGGGGACAGCTGGGGTGGCTACACCTTC. The chain combines TRBV29-1 with TRBJ1-2; 7 nucleotides agree with TRBD1. Trimming cost V 8 bases and J 7 bases; bases outside gene matches: 16. The length of the CDR3 is 14 residues. Germline V gene data show CDR1 as SQVTM and CDR2 as ANQGSEA.

The chain is built from TRBV5-1 and TRBJ2-7, with 8 bases aligning to TRBD2. The V gene end was trimmed by 7 bases and the J gene end by 6 bases; junction bases not matched to a gene: 9. The CDR3 is 13 residues long. CDR1 SGHRS and CDR2 YFSETQ come from the germline V gene. The CDR3 bases are TGCGCCAGCGGGCGGGATCTAGCGGGCGAGCAGTACTTC. Protein product: CASGRDLAGEQYF.

The V and J genes are TRBV18 and TRBJ2-7; 7 bases line up with TRBD1. Trimming took 6 bases from V and 3 from J; bases not matched to a gene: 14. Per the germline V gene, CDR1 is KGHSH and CDR2 is LQKENI. The CDR3 has 16 residues. In nucleotides, the CDR3 is TGTGCCAGCTCGCCCCAAGACAGGGCCTCCCGCTACGAGCAGTACTTC. It encodes CASSPQDRASRYEQYF.

This CDR3 is CASSPGRKLMNTEAFF. In DNA, the CDR3 is TGTGCCAGCAGTCCAGGCCGGAAGCTAATGAACACTGAAGCTTTCTTT. This chain joins TRBV12-3 or TRBV12-4 and TRBJ1-1; D ambiguous. V dropped 5 bases and J dropped 0 bases, with 16 bases sitting between them. The CDR3 runs 16 residues.

This clonotype was found a few times. The gene calls are TRBV10-1 and TRBJ2-5; TRBD2 might be the D (5 bases). There are 13 residues in the CDR3. Deletions cut 3 bases from V and 9 bases from J, with 14 bases between. The germline CDR1 and CDR2 sequences are WNHNN and SYGVQD (reference sequence). CDR3 coding DNA: TGCGCCAGCAGTGAAGGTTGGGAGCTTCCCCAGTACTTC. It is translated as CASSEGWELPQYF.

There are many counts of this clonotype. The chain couples TRBV7-9 to TRBJ1-4, with D hard to call. The CDR3 totals 15 residues. V lost 3 bases, J lost 0 bases, and 8 bases lay in between. Germline CDR1 and CDR2: SEHNR and FQNEAQ (reference sequence). As DNA, the CDR3 is TGTGCCAGCAGCTTCCCCTCTACAACTAATGAAAAACTGTTTTTT. Its translation: CASSFPSTTNEKLFF.